This T cell receptor (beta chain) appears in the sequencing data of a study of T-cell reconstitution after alpha-beta-depleted transplantation in children. Construction of the TCRbeta library involved unique molecular identifiers. TCRdb called the PCR reads again in MiXCR, with one record for every CDR3 protein. In the table there are around 370,000 distinct CDR3 sequences, 10% of which are singletons. With 6 bases clipped from V and 5 bases from J, the junction kept 7 bases outside the gene matches. The CDR3 runs 13 residues. Germline assignment: CDR1 DFQATT and CDR2 SNEGSKA (reference sequence). V and J are TRBV20-1 and TRBJ2-1, with TRBD2 matching 7 bases. Sequencing used PBMCs from the stem cell graft donor, obtained from the stem cell graft. The TCR sequence derives from a human donor who donated a stem cell graft to a child with acute lymphoblastic leukemia. The CDR3 nucleotides are TGCAGTGCAACAAGGACTAGAAACAATGAGCAGTTCTTC. This sequence encodes CSATRTRNNEQFF.